Here is one T cell receptor beta chain with its context. No antigen is known for it. The CDR3 sequence is 15 residues long. The sample is drawn from a study of T cell responses to AZD1222 COVID-19 vaccine. Sequencing was performed with immunoSEQ multiplex PCR; in TCRdb, only in-frame clones are kept and a portion is missing. The sample shows about 83,000 clones, 86% of them seen only once. Study-wide results and caveats: Elevations in Spike-specific TCR breadth and depth followed administration of two AZD1222 doses.

Sample: peripheral blood, taken on day 0 of AZD1222 vaccination. V gene TRBV21-1 combines with J gene TRBJ1-2; the table's D gene call, TRBD1, was not cross checked with the DNA. TRBV21-1 is a pseudogene. The receptor's source is an adult in good health. The CDR3 protein is CASSKRDRGFDGYTF. The CDR3 DNA follows: TGTGCCAGCAGCAAACGGGACAGGGGGTTTGATGGCTACACCTTC.